The 26 T cell receptor beta chains presented below share a single source sample, sequenced in a study of shared clonotypes between healthy human individuals. Clones were sequenced by immunoSEQ multiplex PCR, and TCRdb holds only the in-frame ones, with some missing. The profile shows more than 1,200,000 clones, 98% to 99% of them singletons. Sample: naive CD4+ T cells sorted from blood. Subset specified: CD45RA+ positively selected. These receptors were collected from a man aged 30-40 years in good health.

This rearrangement joins TRBV5-6 to TRBJ2-3; no clear D gene. Germline V gene lookup returns CDR1 SGHDT and CDR2 YYEEEE. Trimming removed 4 bases from V and 4 bases from J, with 7 bases in between. This CDR3 comprises 12 residues. For the CDR3, the DNA is TGTGCCAGCAGCGAGGCACCAGATACGCAGTATTTT. Translated, it gives CASSEAPDTQYF.

The chain recombines TRBV19 with TRBJ1-5; 7 bases map to TRBD1. Per germline, CDR1 LNHDA and CDR2 SQIVND (reference sequence). The CDR3 is made up of 13 amino acids. The V and J ends lost 8 bases and 5 bases, in that order; junction bases with no gene match: 6. For the CDR3, the DNA is TGTGCCAGTTCTAACAGGGGCTATCAGCCCCAGCATTTT. Its protein is CASSNRGYQPQHF.

This clone has only one observation. The J gene is TRBJ2-7, the V gene TRBV6-5; the D is unclear. The germline V gene encodes CDR1 MNHEY and CDR2 SVGAGI. The V and J ends lost 5 bases and 2 bases respectively, with 13 bases between them. The CDR3 runs 14 residues. The CDR3 loop is CASSRRRSPYEQYF. The CDR3 nucleotides are TGTGCCAGCAGTCGCCGGAGATCCCCCTACGAGCAGTACTTC.

This sequence joins TRBV7-8 and TRBJ2-2; D unresolved. Germline lookup yields CDR1 SGHVS and CDR2 FQNEAQ. Between the trimmed V and J ends, which lost 3 bases and 7 bases, there was a span of 12 bases. This CDR3 is built from 14 residues. CDR3 in DNA: TGTGCCAGCAGCTTGGATAGGGTGAGCGGGGAGCTGTTTTTT. This sequence encodes CASSLDRVSGELFF.

This chain links TRBV10-1 with TRBJ2-1; 15 positions agree with TRBD2. CDR1 is WNHNN, CDR2 SYGVQD, per germline (reference sequence). The CDR3 is 18 amino acids. The V gene end was trimmed by 3 bases and the J gene end by 9 bases; junction bases not matched to a gene: 12. In DNA form, the CDR3 reads TGCGCCAGCAGTGAACGGACTAGCGGGAGGGGGACAATGGGTGAGCAGTTCTTC. Its translation is CASSERTSGRGTMGEQFF.

This clone was observed a single time. The same CDR3 also results from other DNA sequences found in this sample. V usage is TRBV7-9 and J usage is TRBJ2-1, with unresolved D. Germline V gene lookup returns CDR1 SEHNR and CDR2 FQNEAQ (reference sequence). This CDR3 spans 13 amino acids. V gave up 1 base and J gave up 4 bases, with 5 bases separating them. The CDR3 region is CASSLGQYNEQFF. CDR3 nucleotides: TGTGCCAGCAGCTTAGGGCAATACAATGAGCAGTTCTTC.

This sequence joins TRBV9 and TRBJ2-1, with 14 bases aligning to TRBD2. CDR3 size: 13 residues. After removal of 6 bases from V and 16 bases from J, the junction contained 9 bases not matched to a gene. CDR1 and CDR2 (germline): SGDLS, YYNGEE. The CDR3 reads CASTAGTSGSNFF. The CDR3 DNA follows: TGTGCCAGCACCGCCGGGACTAGCGGGAGTAATTTCTTC.

The rearrangement links TRBV21-1 to TRBJ2-7; the table's D call, TRBD2, has no DNA check behind it. TRBV21-1 is reported as a pseudogene. The CDR3 contains 16 residues. The CDR3 loop is CASSDLTSTSWYEQYF. DNA of the CDR3: TGTGCCAGCAGCGACCTGACTAGCACCTCCTGGTACGAGCAGTACTTC.

The chain links TRBV21-1 to TRBJ2-2. TRBV21-1 is a documented pseudogene. This CDR3 spans 13 amino acids. The CDR3 protein is CASSRDANGELFF. In DNA form, the CDR3 reads TGTGCCAGCAGCCGGGACGCTAACGGGGAGCTGTTTTTT.

The J gene is TRBJ1-5, the V gene TRBV23-1, with a tentative D call TRBD1 (5 bases). TRBV23-1 is identified as an open reading frame with a role that is uncertain. This CDR3 is 17 amino acids long. V gave up 6 bases and J gave up 1 base, with 19 bases separating them. CDR3 DNA sequence: TGCGCCAGCAGACGACCTAGCAGGGAATACAGCAATCAGCCCCAGCATTTT. It encodes CASRRPSREYSNQPQHF.

This chain joins TRBV28 and TRBJ2-6; D is ambiguous. Germline V CDR1 and CDR2: MDHEN, SYDVKM. V was pared by 8 bases and J by 0 bases, with 11 bases between. The CDR3 is 15 amino acids. The CDR3 coding sequence is TGTGCCAGCGGAATACTTGGCTCTGGGGCCAACGTCCTGACTTTC. Encoded protein: CASGILGSGANVLTF.

This chain joins TRBV5-1 and TRBJ2-6, with 8 bases lining up with TRBD1. Germline V gene lookup returns CDR1 SGHRS and CDR2 YFSETQ. The ends lost 4 bases at V and 4 bases at J; junction bases unmatched: 7. This CDR3 region has 16 residues. The CDR3 DNA is TGCGCCAGCAGCCCAAGGACAGGGCCCGGGGCCAACGTCCTGACTTTC. This encodes CASSPRTGPGANVLTF.

The chain couples TRBV6-5 to TRBJ2-5, with D perhaps TRBD1 (6 bases). Per germline, CDR1 MNHEY and CDR2 SVGAGI. There are 14 residues in the CDR3. V gave up 5 bases and J gave up 1 base, with 11 bases separating them. Written as DNA, the CDR3 is TGTGCCAGCAGTAAACAGGGTGGCCAAGAGACCCAGTACTTC. It yields the protein CASSKQGGQETQYF.

Here the CDR3 reads CASSFSPGTRANYGYTF. The DNA of the CDR3 is TGTGCCAGCAGTTTCTCCCCCGGGACTAGAGCTAACTATGGCTACACCTTC. The V and J genes are TRBV27 and TRBJ1-2; possible D gene TRBD1, 5 bases. The CDR3 contains 17 residues. V dropped 3 bases and J dropped 0 bases, with 17 bases sitting between them. The germline CDR1 and CDR2 sequences are MNHEY and SMNVEV (reference sequence).

The gene calls are TRBV6-6 and TRBJ2-7, with 11 bases that match TRBD2. The CDR3 contains 16 residues. The J segment lost 0 bases and the V segment lost 4 bases, leaving 5 bases of the junction unmatched. Per germline, CDR1 MNHNY and CDR2 SVGAGI (reference sequence). The CDR3 is CASSSTSGASSYEQYF. The CDR3 region has the DNA TGTGCCAGCAGTTCGACTAGCGGGGCCTCCTCCTACGAGCAGTACTTC.

The genes are TRBV14 and TRBJ1-1; D possibly corresponds to TRBD1 (6 bases). This CDR3 is built from 17 residues. The germline V and J ends were trimmed by 2 bases and 6 bases, with 22 bases remaining between them. The germline gives CDR1 SGHDN, CDR2 FVKESK. CDR3 residues: CASSQFLDRTRTAEAFF. CDR3 sequence (DNA): TGTGCCAGCAGCCAATTCCTCGACAGGACTCGAACCGCTGAAGCTTTCTTT. The entire variable domain, with the rest obtained from reference TRBV14 and TRBJ1-1, is as follows: EAGVTQFPSHSVIEKGQTVTLRCDPISGHDNLYWYRRVMGKEIKFLLHFVKESKQDESGMPNNRFLAERTGGTYSTLKVQPAELEDSGVYFCASSQFLDRTRTAEAFFGQGTRLTVV.

The chain carries TRBV5-4 and TRBJ2-7; TRBD1 agrees at 12 bases. Germline lookup yields CDR1 SGHNT and CDR2 YYREEE (reference sequence). The J segment lost 9 bases and the V segment lost 4 bases, leaving 11 bases of the junction unmatched. This CDR3 comprises 15 residues. CDR3 sequence reads: CASSPPGQGALRQYF. The CDR3 DNA sequence: TGTGCCAGCAGCCCTCCGGGACAGGGGGCCTTAAGGCAGTACTTC.

The chain recombines TRBV2 with TRBJ2-1, with D perhaps assigned TRBD1 or TRBD2 (5 bases each). V lost 2 bases, J lost 2 bases, and 13 bases lay in between. Germline-derived CDR1 and CDR2 are SNHLY and FYNNEI. CDR3 length: 16 residues. The CDR3 protein is CASSERGGSPYNEQFF. As DNA, the CDR3 is TGTGCCAGCAGTGAAAGGGGCGGGTCCCCCTACAATGAGCAGTTCTTC.

The chain couples TRBV4-1 to TRBJ2-2, with unresolved D. Germline V gene lookup returns CDR1 MGHRA and CDR2 YSYEKL. This CDR3 spans 17 amino acids. V lost 0 bases and J 7 bases, leaving 18 bases between the germline ends. Written as DNA, the CDR3 is TGCGCCAGCAGCCAAGAAGTTCGCCGGGCCTTGAGCGGGGAGCTGTTTTTT. Residues: CASSQEVRRALSGELFF.

The chain combines TRBV14 with TRBJ2-6, with D unclear. The CDR3 is made up of 19 amino acids. From germline, CDR1 is SGHDN and CDR2 FVKESK. With 1 base removed from V and 4 bases from J, the gap between germline ends came to 20 bases. CDR3 coding DNA: TGTGCCAGCAGCCAAGGGATTGGAAACAGACTGCGCGGGGCCAACGTCCTGACTTTC. It codes for CASSQGIGNRLRGANVLTF. Combining the CDR3 with reference TRBV14 and TRBJ2-6 gives the whole variable domain EAGVTQFPSHSVIEKGQTVTLRCDPISGHDNLYWYRRVMGKEIKFLLHFVKESKQDESGMPNNRFLAERTGGTYSTLKVQPAELEDSGVYFCASSQGIGNRLRGANVLTFGAGSRLTVL.

This rearrangement joins TRBV30 to TRBJ2-1; 7 bases map to TRBD2. CDR3 size: 16 residues. Trimming removed 0 bases from V and 7 bases from J; junction bases left unmatched: 12. CDR1 is GTSNPN, CDR2 SVGIG, per germline (reference sequence). CDR3 sequence reads: CAWSVRERDVWNEQFF. CDR3 DNA sequence: TGTGCCTGGAGTGTACGGGAGCGGGATGTCTGGAATGAGCAGTTCTTC.

The CDR3 region is CASSLTAGANVLTF. The CDR3 coding sequence is TGTGCCAGCAGCTTAACTGCTGGGGCCAACGTCCTGACTTTC. The chain joins TRBV11-2 to TRBJ2-6; D ambiguous. V was shortened by 2 bases and J by 2 bases, with 4 bases between the two germline ends. Germline CDR1 reads SGHAT; CDR2 reads FQNNGV. This CDR3 spans 14 amino acids.

Comments on this clone: The identical CDR3 is also encoded by other nucleotide sequences in the sample. The rearrangement joins TRBV5-1 to TRBJ1-3; D is unclear. The germline V gene encodes CDR1 SGHRS and CDR2 YFSETQ. The CDR3 totals 14 residues. V was trimmed by 0 bases and J by 4 bases, leaving 8 bases between them. DNA for the CDR3: TGCGCCAGCAGCTTGGTTGGCAGGGGAAACACCATATATTTT. Translated, it gives CASSLVGRGNTIYF.

In regard to this clone: At the DNA level, this CDR3 is encoded by other sequences in the same sample as well. The chain uses TRBV5-1 and TRBJ1-3, with TRBD1 as a possible D gene (5 bases). V was trimmed by 4 bases and J by 4 bases, leaving 12 bases between them. Germline loops: CDR1 SGHRS, CDR2 YFSETQ. CDR3 size: 14 residues. In nucleotides, the CDR3 is TGCGCCAGCAGCATCGGGACGGTAGGAAACACCATATATTTT. Amino acid sequence: CASSIGTVGNTIYF. The entire variable domain, with the rest obtained from reference TRBV5-1 and TRBJ1-3, is as follows: KAGVTQTPRYLIKTRGQQVTLSCSPISGHRSVSWYQQTPGQGLQFLFEYFSETQRNKGNFPGRFSGRQFSNSRSEMNVSTLELGDSALYLCASSIGTVGNTIYFGEGSWLTVV.

This rearrangement joins TRBV5-4 to TRBJ2-1; 9 bases fit TRBD2. Germline V gene data show CDR1 as SGHNT and CDR2 as YYREEE (reference sequence). Germline trimming cut 4 bases from V and 7 bases from J; bases unmatched to any gene: 9. The CDR3 runs to 15 residues. This chain's CDR3 is CASSGSGGKGNEQFF. DNA for the CDR3: TGTGCCAGCAGCGGTAGCGGGGGAAAGGGAAATGAGCAGTTCTTC.

The chain combines TRBV2 with TRBJ1-4, with D perhaps matching TRBD1 (5 bases). Germline lookup yields CDR1 SNHLY and CDR2 FYNNEI. Trimming left V 8 bases short and J 7 bases short, with 17 bases between. CDR3 length: 14 residues. This chain's CDR3 is CASLGPRRGEKLFF. Here the CDR3 DNA reads TGTGCCAGCTTGGGGCCACGGCGCGGTGAAAAACTGTTTTTT.